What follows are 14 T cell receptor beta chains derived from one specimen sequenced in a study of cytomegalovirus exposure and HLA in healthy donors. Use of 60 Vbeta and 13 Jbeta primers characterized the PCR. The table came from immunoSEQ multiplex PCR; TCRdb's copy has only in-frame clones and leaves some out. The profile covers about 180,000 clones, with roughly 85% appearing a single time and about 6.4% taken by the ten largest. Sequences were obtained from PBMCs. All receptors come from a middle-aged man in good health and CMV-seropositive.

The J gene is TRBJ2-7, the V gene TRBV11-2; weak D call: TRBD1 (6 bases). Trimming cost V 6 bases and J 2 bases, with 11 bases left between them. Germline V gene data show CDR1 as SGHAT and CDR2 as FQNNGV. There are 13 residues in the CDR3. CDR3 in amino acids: CASRGADTYEQYF. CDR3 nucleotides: TGTGCCAGCAGGGGGGCAGATACCTACGAGCAGTACTTC.

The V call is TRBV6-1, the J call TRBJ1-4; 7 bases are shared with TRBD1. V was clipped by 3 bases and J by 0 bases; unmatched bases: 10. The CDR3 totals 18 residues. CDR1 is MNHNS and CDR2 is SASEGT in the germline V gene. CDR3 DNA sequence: TGTGCCAGCAGTGACGACTCACAGGGGCCCCCAACTAATGAAAAACTGTTTTTT. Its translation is CASSDDSQGPPTNEKLFF.

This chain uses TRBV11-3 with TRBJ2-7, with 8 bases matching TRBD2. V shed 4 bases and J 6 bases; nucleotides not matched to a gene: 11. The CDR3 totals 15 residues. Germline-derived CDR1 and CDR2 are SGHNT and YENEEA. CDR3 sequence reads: CASSSQRLASSEQYF. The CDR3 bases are TGTGCCAGCAGCTCCCAAAGACTAGCGTCGAGCGAGCAGTACTTC.

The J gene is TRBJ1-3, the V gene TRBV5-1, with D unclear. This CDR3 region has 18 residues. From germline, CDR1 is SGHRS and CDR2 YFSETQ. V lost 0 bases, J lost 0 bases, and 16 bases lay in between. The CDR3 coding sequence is TGCGCCAGCAGCTTGGCCATCGCATCGGCGGGCTCTGGAAACACCATATATTTT. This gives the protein CASSLAIASAGSGNTIYF.

CDR3 in DNA: TGTGCCAGCAGTAGCTACGGACAGAGCTCCTACAATGAGCAGTTCTTC. Residues: CASSSYGQSSYNEQFF. V usage is TRBV27 and J usage is TRBJ2-1; the D gene is possibly TRBD1 (6 bases). CDR1 and CDR2 (germline): MNHEY, SMNVEV (reference sequence). V dropped 5 bases and J dropped 0 bases, with 14 bases sitting between them. CDR3 size: 16 residues.

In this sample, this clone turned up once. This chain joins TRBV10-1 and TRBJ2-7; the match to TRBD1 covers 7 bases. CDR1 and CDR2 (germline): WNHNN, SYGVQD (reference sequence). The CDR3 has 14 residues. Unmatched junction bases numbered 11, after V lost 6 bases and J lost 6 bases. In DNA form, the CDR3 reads TGCGCCAGCAGCTCCGGGACAGTCTTATCCGAGCAGTACTTC. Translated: CASSSGTVLSEQYF.

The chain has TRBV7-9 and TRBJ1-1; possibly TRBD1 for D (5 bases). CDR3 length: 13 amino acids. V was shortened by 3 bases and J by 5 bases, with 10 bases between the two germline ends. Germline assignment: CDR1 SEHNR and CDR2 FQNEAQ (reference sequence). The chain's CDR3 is CASSLGLGTEAFF. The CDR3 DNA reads TGTGCCAGCAGCTTGGGGCTCGGAACTGAAGCTTTCTTT.

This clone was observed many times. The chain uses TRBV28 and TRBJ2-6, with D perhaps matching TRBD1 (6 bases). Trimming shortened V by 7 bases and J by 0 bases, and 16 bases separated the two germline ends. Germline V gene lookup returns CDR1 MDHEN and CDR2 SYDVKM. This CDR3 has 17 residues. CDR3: CASTPGTSSSGANVLTF. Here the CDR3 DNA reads TGTGCCAGCACCCCCGGGACATCAAGCTCTGGGGCCAACGTCCTGACTTTC.

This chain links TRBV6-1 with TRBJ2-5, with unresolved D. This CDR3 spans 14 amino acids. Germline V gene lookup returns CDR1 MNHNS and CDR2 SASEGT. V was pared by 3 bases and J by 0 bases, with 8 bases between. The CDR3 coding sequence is TGTGCCAGCAGTGACCCCCCGGACCAAGAGACCCAGTACTTC. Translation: CASSDPPDQETQYF.

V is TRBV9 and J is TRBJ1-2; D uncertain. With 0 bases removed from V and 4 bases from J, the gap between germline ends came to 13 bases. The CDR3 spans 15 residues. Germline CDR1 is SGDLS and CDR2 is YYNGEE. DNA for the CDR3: TGTGCCAGCAGCGTAGGGCGGACTTACTCCTATGGCTACACCTTC. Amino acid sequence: CASSVGRTYSYGYTF.

The CDR3, as DNA: TGTGCCAGCAGCCCAGGGACTAGCGGGAGCACAGATACGCAGTATTTT. Translating gives CASSPGTSGSTDTQYF. The chain is built from TRBV7-3 and TRBJ2-3; 12 positions match TRBD2. V shed 5 bases, J shed 0 bases, and the junction held 3 bases outside the gene matches. The CDR3 contains 16 residues. Germline V lookup: CDR1 SGHTA, CDR2 FQGTGA.

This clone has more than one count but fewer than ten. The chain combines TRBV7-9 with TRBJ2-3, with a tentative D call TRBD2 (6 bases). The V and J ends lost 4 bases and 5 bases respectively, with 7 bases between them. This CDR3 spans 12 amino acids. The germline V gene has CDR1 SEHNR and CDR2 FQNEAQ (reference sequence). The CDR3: CASSWEVDTQYF. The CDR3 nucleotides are TGTGCCAGCAGCTGGGAGGTAGATACGCAGTATTTT.

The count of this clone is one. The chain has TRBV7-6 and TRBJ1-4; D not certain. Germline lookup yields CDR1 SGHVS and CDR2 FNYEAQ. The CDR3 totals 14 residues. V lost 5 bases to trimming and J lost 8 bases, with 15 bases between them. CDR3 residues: CASSQGQGGEKLFF. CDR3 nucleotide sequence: TGTGCCAGCAGCCAAGGGCAAGGAGGCGAAAAACTGTTTTTT.

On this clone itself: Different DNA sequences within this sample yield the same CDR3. The CDR3 DNA reads as TGCGCCAGCAGCCTAAGACTAGCGACAGATACGCAGTATTTT. This gives the protein CASSLRLATDTQYF. This rearrangement joins TRBV5-1 to TRBJ2-3, with 8 bases lining up with TRBD2. Germline assignment: CDR1 SGHRS and CDR2 YFSETQ. The CDR3 spans 14 residues. The trim removed 4 bases at V and 3 bases at J, leaving 4 bases unmatched.